A selection of T cell receptor beta chains follows, all from one sample in a study of technical replicates of blood from several donors. TCRdb keeps only in-frame clones here, not all; method: immunoSEQ multiplex PCR. Of about 83,000 clones detected, about 94% appear once; the ten largest clones hold 0.25%. The material sequenced was T cells isolated from PBMCs. The receptor source for this set is a human donor in good health. Both conserved end residues are part of each CDR3. The order of the fields is V gene, D gene, clone size, J gene, CDR3 DNA, CDR3 protein. D genes are given only for firm matches. A clone size is listed for some rows: how often the clone was seen (once, few, many), or a class if it is expanded.

V gene: TRBV6-6; D gene: TRBD1; clone size: -; J gene: TRBJ2-7; CDR3 DNA: TGTGCCAGCAGTTACACGGCAGGGGGTAACTACGAGCAGTACTTC; CDR3 protein: CASSYTAGGNYEQYF
V gene: TRBV28; D gene: -; clone size: -; J gene: TRBJ1-5; CDR3 DNA: TGTGCCAGCAGTTTATTGGGGCAGGTCAATCAGCCCCAGCATTTT; CDR3 protein: CASSLLGQVNQPQHF
V gene: TRBV4-1; D gene: -; clone size: -; J gene: TRBJ2-2; CDR3 DNA: TGCGCCAGCAGCCCCTCAGGGGAAACCGGGGAGCTGTTTTTT; CDR3 protein: CASSPSGETGELFF
V gene: TRBV18; D gene: -; clone size: -; J gene: TRBJ2-7; CDR3 DNA: TGTGCCAGCTCACCACTTGCAGGGCGGGACTCCCTCGACGAGCAGTACTTC; CDR3 protein: CASSPLAGRDSLDEQYF
V gene: TRBV19; D gene: -; clone size: once; J gene: TRBJ2-3; CDR3 DNA: TGTGCCAGTAGTATATTGGGTAGCGCCCCCACAGATACGCAGTATTTT; CDR3 protein: CASSILGSAPTDTQYF
V gene: TRBV6-5; D gene: TRBD1; clone size: -; J gene: TRBJ1-2; CDR3 DNA: TGTGCCAGCAGCGACAGGGGAATGTATGGCTACACCTTC; CDR3 protein: CASSDRGMYGYTF
V gene: TRBV5-4; D gene: TRBD1; clone size: once; J gene: TRBJ1-1; CDR3 DNA: TGTGCCAGCAGCTTGCGCGGCAGGGGGAGAACTGAAGCTTTCTTT; CDR3 protein: CASSLRGRGRTEAFF
V gene: TRBV9; D gene: -; clone size: -; J gene: TRBJ1-4; CDR3 DNA: TGTGCCAGCAGCGTGGGCGGGCGAACTAATGAAAAACTGTTTTTT; CDR3 protein: CASSVGGRTNEKLFF
V gene: TRBV6-1; D gene: -; clone size: -; J gene: TRBJ2-2; CDR3 DNA: TGTGCCAGCAGTGAAATGGGGGGGCGCCTCACCGGGGAGCTGTTTTTT; CDR3 protein: CASSEMGGRLTGELFF
V gene: TRBV15; D gene: -; clone size: -; J gene: TRBJ1-2; CDR3 DNA: TGTGCCACCAGCAGAGACTTTTACGCGGGGGCAGCGGTTAACTATGGCTACACCTTC; CDR3 protein: CATSRDFYAGAAVNYGYTF
V gene: TRBV27; D gene: -; clone size: -; J gene: TRBJ2-5; CDR3 DNA: TGTGCCAGCACCAACGAGGGGACCCAGTACTTC; CDR3 protein: CASTNEGTQYF
V gene: TRBV28; D gene: TRBD1; clone size: -; J gene: TRBJ1-4; CDR3 DNA: TGTGCCAGCAGCCCCGGGACAGGGTCTGAAAAACTGTTTTTT; CDR3 protein: CASSPGTGSEKLFF
V gene: TRBV7-9; D gene: TRBD1; clone size: -; J gene: TRBJ2-1; CDR3 DNA: TGTGCCAGCAGTTCCAGGGGGCTCGATGAGCAGTTCTTC; CDR3 protein: CASSSRGLDEQFF
V gene: TRBV13; D gene: TRBD2; clone size: -; J gene: TRBJ2-5; CDR3 DNA: TGTGCCAGCAGCTTTCTTTCGGCGGGAGGGCCTAGAGAGACCCAGTACTTC; CDR3 protein: CASSFLSAGGPRETQYF
V gene: TRBV25-1; D gene: TRBD1; clone size: -; J gene: TRBJ1-4; CDR3 DNA: TGTGCCAGCAGTGAGGACAGGGGCAATGAAAAACTGTTTTTT; CDR3 protein: CASSEDRGNEKLFF
V gene: TRBV27; D gene: -; clone size: -; J gene: TRBJ2-2; CDR3 DNA: TGTGCCAGCAGTGGATCGGGGAGCGGGGAGCTGTTTTTT; CDR3 protein: CASSGSGSGELFF
V gene: TRBV6-4; D gene: -; clone size: -; J gene: TRBJ2-1; CDR3 DNA: TGTGCCAGCTCCAGTTTCTCCTACAATGAGCAGTTCTTC; CDR3 protein: CASSSFSYNEQFF
V gene: TRBV5-4; D gene: -; clone size: once; J gene: TRBJ2-3; CDR3 DNA: TGTGCCAGCAGCTTGGCGGACAGTCGAGGGCCGCAGTATTTT; CDR3 protein: CASSLADSRGPQYF
V gene: TRBV11-2; D gene: -; clone size: -; J gene: TRBJ1-2; CDR3 DNA: TGTGCCAGCAGCTCAAATAACCGGGACATTAACACACGTTATGGCTACACCTTC; CDR3 protein: CASSSNNRDINTRYGYTF
V gene: TRBV9; D gene: TRBD1; clone size: -; J gene: TRBJ2-7; CDR3 DNA: TGTGCCAGCAGCGTAGGAGGGACAGATTCCTACGAGCAGTACTTC; CDR3 protein: CASSVGGTDSYEQYF
V gene: TRBV4-1; D gene: TRBD2; clone size: -; J gene: TRBJ2-3; CDR3 DNA: TGCGCCTCGGGGACTAGCGGGGGGCTCAGCACAGATACGCAGTATTTT; CDR3 protein: CASGTSGGLSTDTQYF
V gene: TRBV6-6; D gene: -; clone size: -; J gene: TRBJ1-5; CDR3 DNA: TGTGCCAGCACCCCCAAAGGGGGAGATAGCAATCAGCCCCAGCATTTT; CDR3 protein: CASTPKGGDSNQPQHF
V gene: TRBV30; D gene: -; clone size: -; J gene: TRBJ1-3; CDR3 DNA: TGTGCCTGGAGTTCCACTGGAAACACCATATATTTT; CDR3 protein: CAWSSTGNTIYF
V gene: TRBV6-1; D gene: TRBD2; clone size: -; J gene: TRBJ2-7; CDR3 DNA: TGTGCCAGCAGGCTTAGCGGGGGGGACTCGTACGAGCAGTACTTC; CDR3 protein: CASRLSGGDSYEQYF
V gene: TRBV5-6; D gene: -; clone size: -; J gene: TRBJ2-4; CDR3 DNA: TGTGCCAGCAGCTTGACCGGGGTTAGCGACTTC; CDR3 protein: CASSLTGVSDF
V gene: TRBV2; D gene: -; clone size: -; J gene: TRBJ2-2; CDR3 DNA: TGTGCCAGCAGCTGGAGCAGGGTCGACACCGGGGAGCTGTTTTTT; CDR3 protein: CASSWSRVDTGELFF
V gene: TRBV5-6; D gene: TRBD1; clone size: -; J gene: TRBJ2-7; CDR3 DNA: TGTGCCAGCAGCCCCCAGGACAGGCCCTACTACGAGCAGTACTTC; CDR3 protein: CASSPQDRPYYEQYF
V gene: TRBV6-1; D gene: -; clone size: -; J gene: TRBJ1-1; CDR3 DNA: TGTGGAGCCAAAATGAACACTGAAGCTTTCTTT; CDR3 protein: CGAKMNTEAFF
V gene: TRBV5-6; D gene: TRBD1; clone size: -; J gene: TRBJ2-2; CDR3 DNA: TGTGCCAGCAGCTTTTGGGACAGGGGATTGACCGGGGAGCTGTTTTTT; CDR3 protein: CASSFWDRGLTGELFF
V gene: TRBV21-1; D gene: -; clone size: -; J gene: TRBJ1-2; CDR3 DNA: TGTGCCAGCAGCAAACAGGGGCGACGTACCTTC; CDR3 protein: CASSKQGRRTF
V gene: TRBV4-1; D gene: -; clone size: -; J gene: TRBJ1-2; CDR3 DNA: TGCGCCAGCAGCCAAGATTTTTTGGGCCGAGAGTACACCTTC; CDR3 protein: CASSQDFLGREYTF
V gene: TRBV11-3; D gene: TRBD1; clone size: once; J gene: TRBJ2-3; CDR3 DNA: TGTGCCAGCAGCCGGGACAGTTCCACAGATACGCAGTATTTT; CDR3 protein: CASSRDSSTDTQYF
V gene: TRBV13; D gene: -; clone size: -; J gene: TRBJ1-2; CDR3 DNA: TGTGCCAGCAGCTCCGGCGGACAGCCGGTCCTCTATGGCTACACCTTC; CDR3 protein: CASSSGGQPVLYGYTF
V gene: TRBV7-6; D gene: TRBD2; clone size: -; J gene: TRBJ2-7; CDR3 DNA: TGTGCCAGCAGCTTAGCGTGGTCGGGGGGCGAGCAGTACTTC; CDR3 protein: CASSLAWSGGEQYF
V gene: TRBV4-1; D gene: -; clone size: -; J gene: TRBJ2-6; CDR3 DNA: TGCGCCAGCAGCCAAGGGGACGGGACACTGCGGTCTGGGGCCAACGTCCTGACTTTC; CDR3 protein: CASSQGDGTLRSGANVLTF
V gene: TRBV4-1; D gene: -; clone size: -; J gene: TRBJ2-2; CDR3 DNA: TGCGCCAGCAGCCCAGGGGCGGGGGAGCTGTTTTTT; CDR3 protein: CASSPGAGELFF
V gene: TRBV11-3; D gene: -; clone size: -; J gene: TRBJ1-1; CDR3 DNA: TGTGCCAGCAGCTCCCAATGGGGCGACACTGAAGCTTTCTTT; CDR3 protein: CASSSQWGDTEAFF
V gene: TRBV7-9; D gene: TRBD2; clone size: -; J gene: TRBJ2-1; CDR3 DNA: TGTGCCAGCACCCCGGGGGGCTCCTACAATGAGCAGTTCTTC; CDR3 protein: CASTPGGSYNEQFF
V gene: TRBV9; D gene: -; clone size: -; J gene: TRBJ2-5; CDR3 DNA: TGTGCCAGCAGCCCGCGACAGCTATCAACCCCGTACCAAGAGACCCAGTACTTC; CDR3 protein: CASSPRQLSTPYQETQYF
V gene: TRBV11-2; D gene: TRBD1; clone size: once; J gene: TRBJ1-6; CDR3 DNA: TGTGCCAGCAGCTTAGGGGACAGATCTAATTCACCCCTCCACTTT; CDR3 protein: CASSLGDRSNSPLHF
V gene: TRBV2; D gene: -; clone size: once; J gene: TRBJ1-5; CDR3 DNA: TGTGCCAGCAGGCAGGCTAATCAGCCCCAGCATTTT; CDR3 protein: CASRQANQPQHF
V gene: TRBV10-2; D gene: TRBD1; clone size: -; J gene: TRBJ1-2; CDR3 DNA: TGCGCCAGCAGTGAGCCGGGGACAGGGCGATACTATGGCTACACCTTC; CDR3 protein: CASSEPGTGRYYGYTF
V gene: TRBV5-1; D gene: -; clone size: -; J gene: TRBJ1-1; CDR3 DNA: TGCGCCAGCAGCCCCTTCCCGGTAACGAACACTGAAGCTTTCTTT; CDR3 protein: CASSPFPVTNTEAFF
V gene: TRBV5-1; D gene: -; clone size: -; J gene: TRBJ1-4; CDR3 DNA: TGCGCCAGCAGCTTGGGGTCAGGGGTGAACTTTAATGAAAAACTGTTTTTT; CDR3 protein: CASSLGSGVNFNEKLFF
V gene: TRBV5-1; D gene: -; clone size: -; J gene: TRBJ1-4; CDR3 DNA: TGCGCCAGCAGCTACCTAGGAGCTAATGAAAAACTGTTTTTT; CDR3 protein: CASSYLGANEKLFF
V gene: TRBV6-5; D gene: TRBD1; clone size: -; J gene: TRBJ1-2; CDR3 DNA: TGTGCCAGCAGTTATTCGACAGGGGGCGCCCCAGATGGCTACACCTTC; CDR3 protein: CASSYSTGGAPDGYTF
V gene: TRBV27; D gene: -; clone size: -; J gene: TRBJ2-1; CDR3 DNA: TGTGCCAGCAGTTTATCGGTCGGCGGGGTGAGGGTCTTC; CDR3 protein: CASSLSVGGVRVF
V gene: TRBV27; D gene: TRBD1; clone size: -; J gene: TRBJ1-1; CDR3 DNA: TGTGCCAGCAGTTCGGGGGACAGGGGGCGGACTGAAGCTTTCTTT; CDR3 protein: CASSSGDRGRTEAFF